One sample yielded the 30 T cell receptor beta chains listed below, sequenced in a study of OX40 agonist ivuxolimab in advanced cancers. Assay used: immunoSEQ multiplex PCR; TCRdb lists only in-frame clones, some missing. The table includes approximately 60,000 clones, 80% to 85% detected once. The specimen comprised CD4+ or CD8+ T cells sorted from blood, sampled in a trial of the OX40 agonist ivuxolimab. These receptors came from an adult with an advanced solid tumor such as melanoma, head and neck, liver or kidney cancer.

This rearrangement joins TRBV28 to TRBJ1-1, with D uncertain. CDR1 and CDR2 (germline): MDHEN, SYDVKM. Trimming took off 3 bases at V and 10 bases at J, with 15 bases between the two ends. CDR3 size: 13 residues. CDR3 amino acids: CASSFRQTMPAFF. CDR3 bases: TGTGCCAGCAGTTTCCGGCAGACAATGCCAGCTTTCTTT.

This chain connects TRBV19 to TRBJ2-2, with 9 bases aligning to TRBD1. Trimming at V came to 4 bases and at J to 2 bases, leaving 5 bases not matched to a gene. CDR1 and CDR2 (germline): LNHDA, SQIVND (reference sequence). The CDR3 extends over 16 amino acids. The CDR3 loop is CASSTMTGGNTGELFF. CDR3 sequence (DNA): TGTGCCAGTAGTACCATGACAGGGGGTAACACCGGGGAGCTGTTTTTT.

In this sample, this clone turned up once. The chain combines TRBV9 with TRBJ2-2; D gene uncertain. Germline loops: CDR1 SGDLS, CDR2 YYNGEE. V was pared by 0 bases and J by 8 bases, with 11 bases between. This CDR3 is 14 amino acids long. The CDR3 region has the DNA TGTGCCAGCAGCGTAGCTTCAAGTATAGGGGAGCTGTTTTTT. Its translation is CASSVASSIGELFF.

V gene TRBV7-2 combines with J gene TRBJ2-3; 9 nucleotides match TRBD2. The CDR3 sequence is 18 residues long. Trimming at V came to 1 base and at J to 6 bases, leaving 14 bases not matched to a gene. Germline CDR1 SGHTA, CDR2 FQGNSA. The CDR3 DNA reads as TGTGCCAGCAGCTTAGAACGTAGCGGGAGAGGGTATGGGGATACGCAGTATTTT. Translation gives CASSLERSGRGYGDTQYF.

The CDR3 DNA follows: TGCGCCAGCAGCCCGGGACTAGCGGGAGATACGCAGTATTTT. This encodes CASSPGLAGDTQYF. V and J are TRBV5-1 and TRBJ2-3; 12 nucleotides match TRBD2. The CDR3 contains 14 residues. J was trimmed by 5 bases and V by 4 bases; bases with no gene match: 2. From germline, CDR1 is SGHRS and CDR2 YFSETQ.

In DNA form, the CDR3 reads TGTGCCAGCAGCGCTGGACTAGCGGCCGGGGAGCTGTTTTTT. Encoded protein: CASSAGLAAGELFF. The chain combines TRBV7-8 with TRBJ2-2, with 10 bases identical to TRBD2. Germline CDR1 is SGHVS and CDR2 is FQNEAQ. This CDR3 region has 14 residues. Trimming took 5 bases from V and 6 from J; bases not matched to a gene: 3.

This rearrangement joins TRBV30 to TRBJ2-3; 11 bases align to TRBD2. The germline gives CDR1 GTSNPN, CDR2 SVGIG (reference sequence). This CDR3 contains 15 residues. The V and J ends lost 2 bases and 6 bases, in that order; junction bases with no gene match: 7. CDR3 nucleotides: TGTGCCTGGAGTCCTGTAGCGGGAGGGCCCGATACGCAGTATTTT. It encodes CAWSPVAGGPDTQYF.

The CDR3 here is CASSLQGSETDTQYF. The CDR3 nucleotides are TGTGCCAGCAGCCTCCAGGGGAGTGAAACAGATACGCAGTATTTT. The chain joins TRBV11-1 to TRBJ2-3; D might be TRBD1 (6 bases). The V and J ends lost 5 bases and 3 bases respectively, with 15 bases between them. The germline gives CDR1 SGHAT, CDR2 FQDESV (reference sequence). CDR3 length: 15 residues.

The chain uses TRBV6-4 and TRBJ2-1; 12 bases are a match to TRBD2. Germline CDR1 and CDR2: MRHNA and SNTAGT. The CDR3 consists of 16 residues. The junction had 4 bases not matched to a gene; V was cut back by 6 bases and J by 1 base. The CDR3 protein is CASSTTSGGSYNEQFF. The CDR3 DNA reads TGTGCCAGCAGCACAACTAGCGGGGGGTCCTACAATGAGCAGTTCTTC.

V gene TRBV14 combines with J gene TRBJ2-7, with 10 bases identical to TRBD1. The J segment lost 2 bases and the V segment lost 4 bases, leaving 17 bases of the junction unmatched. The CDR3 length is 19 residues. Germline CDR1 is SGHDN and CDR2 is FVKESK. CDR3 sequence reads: CASSPPLGQGTLAPYEQYF. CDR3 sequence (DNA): TGTGCCAGCAGCCCCCCCCTGGGACAGGGGACGCTCGCCCCCTACGAGCAGTACTTC.

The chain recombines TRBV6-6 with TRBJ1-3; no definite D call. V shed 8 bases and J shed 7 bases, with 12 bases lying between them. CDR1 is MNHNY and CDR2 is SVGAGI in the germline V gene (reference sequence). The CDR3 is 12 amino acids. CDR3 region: CASSPRWNTIYF. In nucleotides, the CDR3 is TGTGCCAGCTCCCCGAGGTGGAACACCATATATTTT.

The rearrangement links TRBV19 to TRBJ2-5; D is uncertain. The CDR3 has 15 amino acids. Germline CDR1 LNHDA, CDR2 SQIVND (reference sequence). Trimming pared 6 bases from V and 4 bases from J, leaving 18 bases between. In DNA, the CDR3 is TGTGCCAGTAGCCTCTCCCCGCAGTCAAGAGAGACCCAGTACTTC. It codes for CASSLSPQSRETQYF.

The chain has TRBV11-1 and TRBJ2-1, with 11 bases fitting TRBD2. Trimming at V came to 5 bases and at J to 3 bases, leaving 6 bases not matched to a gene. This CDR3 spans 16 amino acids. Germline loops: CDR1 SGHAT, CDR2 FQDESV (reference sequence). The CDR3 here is CASSEELAGVYNEQFF. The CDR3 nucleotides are TGTGCCAGCAGCGAGGAACTAGCGGGGGTCTACAATGAGCAGTTCTTC.

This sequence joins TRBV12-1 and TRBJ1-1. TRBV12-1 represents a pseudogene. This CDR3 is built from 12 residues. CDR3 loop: CASSFEGKVSHF. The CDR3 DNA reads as TGTGCCAGCAGCTTTGAAGGCAAAGTTTCCCATTTT.

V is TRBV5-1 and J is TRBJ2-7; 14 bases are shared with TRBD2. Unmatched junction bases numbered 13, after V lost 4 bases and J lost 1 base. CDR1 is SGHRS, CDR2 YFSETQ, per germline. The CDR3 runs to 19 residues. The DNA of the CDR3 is TGCGCCAGCAGCGTCGATGCGACTAGCGGGAGGGCAACATCCTACGAGCAGTACTTC. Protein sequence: CASSVDATSGRATSYEQYF.

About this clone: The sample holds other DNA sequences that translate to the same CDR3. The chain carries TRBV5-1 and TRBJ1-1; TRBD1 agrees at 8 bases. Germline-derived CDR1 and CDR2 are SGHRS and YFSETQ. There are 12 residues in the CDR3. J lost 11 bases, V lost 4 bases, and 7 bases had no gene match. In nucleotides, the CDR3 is TGCGCCAGCAGCCTGGGGACAGGAGGTGCTTTCTTT. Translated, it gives CASSLGTGGAFF.

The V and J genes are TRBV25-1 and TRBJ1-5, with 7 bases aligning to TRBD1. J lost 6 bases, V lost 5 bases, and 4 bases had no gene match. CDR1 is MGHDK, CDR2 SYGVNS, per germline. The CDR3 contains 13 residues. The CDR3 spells CASSTGDRQPQHF. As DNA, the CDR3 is TGTGCCAGCAGTACAGGGGACCGTCAGCCCCAGCATTTT.

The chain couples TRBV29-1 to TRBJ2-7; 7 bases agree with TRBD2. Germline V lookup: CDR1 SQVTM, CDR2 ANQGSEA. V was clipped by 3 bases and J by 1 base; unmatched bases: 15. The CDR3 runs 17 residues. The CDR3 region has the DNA TGCAGCGTTGACCCTGGTACTAGCGCCGGGGGGTCCTACGAGCAGTACTTC. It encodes CSVDPGTSAGGSYEQYF.

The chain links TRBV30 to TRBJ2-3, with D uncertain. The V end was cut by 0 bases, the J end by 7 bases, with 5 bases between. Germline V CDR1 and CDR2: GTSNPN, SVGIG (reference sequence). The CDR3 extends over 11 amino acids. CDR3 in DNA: TGTGCCTGGAGTGTGGGCTATACGCAGTATTTT. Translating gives CAWSVGYTQYF.

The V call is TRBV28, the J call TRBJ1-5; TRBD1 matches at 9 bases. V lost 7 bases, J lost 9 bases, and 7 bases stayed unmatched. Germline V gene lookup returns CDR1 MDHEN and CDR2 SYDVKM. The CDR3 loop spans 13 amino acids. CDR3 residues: CASITTGGGPQHF. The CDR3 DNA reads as TGTGCCAGCATCACGACAGGGGGTGGGCCCCAGCATTTT.

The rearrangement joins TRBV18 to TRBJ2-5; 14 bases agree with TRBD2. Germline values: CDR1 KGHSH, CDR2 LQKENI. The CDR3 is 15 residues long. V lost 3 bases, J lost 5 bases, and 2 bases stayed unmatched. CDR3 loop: CASSPRTSGGETQYF. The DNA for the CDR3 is TGTGCCAGCTCACCGAGGACTAGCGGGGGGGAGACCCAGTACTTC.

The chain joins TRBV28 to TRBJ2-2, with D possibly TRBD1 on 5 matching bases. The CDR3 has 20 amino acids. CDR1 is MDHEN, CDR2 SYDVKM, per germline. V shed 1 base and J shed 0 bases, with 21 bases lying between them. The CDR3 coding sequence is TGTGCCAGCAGTTTATCAGGGATCCGGCGCAGGCCCGCGAACACCGGGGAGCTGTTTTTT. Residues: CASSLSGIRRRPANTGELFF.

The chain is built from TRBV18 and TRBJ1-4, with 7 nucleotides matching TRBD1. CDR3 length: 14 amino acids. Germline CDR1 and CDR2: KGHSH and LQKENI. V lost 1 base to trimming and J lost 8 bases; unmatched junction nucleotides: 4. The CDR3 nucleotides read TGTGCCAGCTCACCACAGGGGGCGGGCGAAAAACTGTTTTTT. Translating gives CASSPQGAGEKLFF.

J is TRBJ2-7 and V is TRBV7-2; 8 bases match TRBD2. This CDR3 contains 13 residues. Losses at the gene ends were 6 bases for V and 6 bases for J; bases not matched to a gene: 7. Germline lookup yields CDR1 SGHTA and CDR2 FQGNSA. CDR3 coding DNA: TGTGCCAGCAGTCTCGGGAGGGGACGCGAGCAGTACTTC. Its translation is CASSLGRGREQYF.

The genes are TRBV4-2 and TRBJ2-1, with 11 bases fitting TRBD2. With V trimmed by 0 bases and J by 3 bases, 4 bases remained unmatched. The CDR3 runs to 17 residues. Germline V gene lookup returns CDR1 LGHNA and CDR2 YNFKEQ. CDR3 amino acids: CASSQDPLAGGYNEQFF. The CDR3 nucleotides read TGTGCCAGCAGCCAAGATCCCCTAGCGGGGGGCTACAATGAGCAGTTCTTC.

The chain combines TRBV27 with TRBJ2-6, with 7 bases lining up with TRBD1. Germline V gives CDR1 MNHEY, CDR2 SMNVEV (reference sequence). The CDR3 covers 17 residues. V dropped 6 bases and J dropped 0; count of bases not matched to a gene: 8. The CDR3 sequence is CASSRGQVDSGANVLTF. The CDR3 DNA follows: TGTGCCAGCAGCCGCGGACAGGTTGACTCTGGGGCCAACGTCCTGACTTTC.

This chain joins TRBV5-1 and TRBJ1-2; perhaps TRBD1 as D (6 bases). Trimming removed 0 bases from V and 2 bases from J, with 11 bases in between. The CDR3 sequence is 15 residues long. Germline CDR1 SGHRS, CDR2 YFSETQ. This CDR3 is CASSLDGGPNYGYTF. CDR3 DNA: TGCGCCAGCAGCTTGGATGGGGGCCCCAACTATGGCTACACCTTC. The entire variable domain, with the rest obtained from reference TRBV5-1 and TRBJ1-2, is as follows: KAGVTQTPRYLIKTRGQQVTLSCSPISGHRSVSWYQQTPGQGLQFLFEYFSETQRNKGNFPGRFSGRQFSNSRSEMNVSTLELGDSALYLCASSLDGGPNYGYTFGSGTRLTVV.

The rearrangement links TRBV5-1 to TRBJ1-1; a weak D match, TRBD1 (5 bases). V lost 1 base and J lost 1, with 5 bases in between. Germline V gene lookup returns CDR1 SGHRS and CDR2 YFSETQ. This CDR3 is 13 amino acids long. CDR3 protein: CASSLQGNTEAFF. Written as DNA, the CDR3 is TGCGCCAGCAGCTTGCAGGGGAACACTGAAGCTTTCTTT.

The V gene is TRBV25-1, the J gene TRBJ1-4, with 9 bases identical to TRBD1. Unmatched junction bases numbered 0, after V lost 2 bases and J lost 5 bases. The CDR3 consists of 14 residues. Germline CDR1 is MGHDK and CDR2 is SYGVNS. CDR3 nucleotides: TGTGCCAGCAGTGAAGGGACAGGGAATGAAAAACTGTTTTTT. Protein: CASSEGTGNEKLFF.

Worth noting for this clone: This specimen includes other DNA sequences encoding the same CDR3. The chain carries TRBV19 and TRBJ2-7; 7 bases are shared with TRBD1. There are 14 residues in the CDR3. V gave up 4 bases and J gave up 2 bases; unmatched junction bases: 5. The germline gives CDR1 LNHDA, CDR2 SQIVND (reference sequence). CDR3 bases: TGTGCCAGTAGTACCCGGGACAGAGCCTACGAGCAGTACTTC. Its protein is CASSTRDRAYEQYF.